What follows describes a single TCR beta chain. This entry is derived from a study of blood T cell repertoires in COVID-19. TCRdb's copy holds only in-frame clones and misses some; the assay was immunoSEQ multiplex PCR. In the table there are more than 45,000 clones, roughly 89% of which are singletons. This CDR3 spans 14 amino acids. Trimming cost V 6 bases and J 7 bases; bases outside gene matches: 11. Germline V CDR1 and CDR2: MNHNS, SASEGT. The chain uses TRBV6-1 and TRBJ1-2; 7 bases fit TRBD1. The sequence came from a man aged 80 or over with acute or convalescent COVID-19. The sample consisted of peripheral blood. This chain's CDR3 is CASRSPDRDGGYTF. The DNA of the CDR3 is TGTGCCAGCAGATCTCCCGACAGGGATGGTGGCTACACCTTC.